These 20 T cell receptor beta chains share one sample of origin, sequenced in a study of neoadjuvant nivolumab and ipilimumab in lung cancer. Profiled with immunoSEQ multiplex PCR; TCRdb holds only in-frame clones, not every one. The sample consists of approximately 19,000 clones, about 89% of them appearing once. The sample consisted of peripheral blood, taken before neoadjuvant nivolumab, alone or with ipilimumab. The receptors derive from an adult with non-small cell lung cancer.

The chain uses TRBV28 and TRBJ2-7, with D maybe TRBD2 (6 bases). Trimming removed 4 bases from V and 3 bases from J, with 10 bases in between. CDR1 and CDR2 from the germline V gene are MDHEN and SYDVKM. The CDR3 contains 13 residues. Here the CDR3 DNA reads TGTGCCAGCAGTTCCGCCGGGAGCTACGAGCAGTACTTC. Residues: CASSSAGSYEQYF.

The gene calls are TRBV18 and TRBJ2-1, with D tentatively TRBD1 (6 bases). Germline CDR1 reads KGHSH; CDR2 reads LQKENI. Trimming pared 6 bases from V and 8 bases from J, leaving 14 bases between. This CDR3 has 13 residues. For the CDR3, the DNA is TGTGCCAGCTCCCCCAGGGGTTTTTATGAGCAGTTCTTC. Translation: CASSPRGFYEQFF.

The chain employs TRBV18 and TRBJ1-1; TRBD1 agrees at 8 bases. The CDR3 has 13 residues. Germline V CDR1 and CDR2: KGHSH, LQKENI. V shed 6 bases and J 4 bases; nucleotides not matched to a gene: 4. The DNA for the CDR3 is TGTGCCAGCTCGCGGACAGGGACCACTGAAGCTTTCTTT. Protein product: CASSRTGTTEAFF. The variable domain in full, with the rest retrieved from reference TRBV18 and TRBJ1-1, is NAGVMQNPRHLVRRRGQEARLRCSPMKGHSHVYWYRQLPEEGLKFMVYLQKENIIDESGMPKERFSAEFPKEGPSILRIQQVVRGDSAAYFCASSRTGTTEAFFGQGTRLTVV.

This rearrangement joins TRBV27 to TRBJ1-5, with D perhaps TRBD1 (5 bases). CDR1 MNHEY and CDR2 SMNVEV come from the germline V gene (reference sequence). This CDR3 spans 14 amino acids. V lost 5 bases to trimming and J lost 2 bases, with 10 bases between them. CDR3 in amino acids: CASSIGTGNQPQHF. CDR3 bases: TGTGCCAGCAGTATCGGGACCGGCAATCAGCCCCAGCATTTT.

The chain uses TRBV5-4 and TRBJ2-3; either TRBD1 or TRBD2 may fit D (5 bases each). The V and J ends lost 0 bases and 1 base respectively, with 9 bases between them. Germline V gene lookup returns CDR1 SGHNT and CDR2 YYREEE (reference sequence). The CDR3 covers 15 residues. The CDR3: CASSLAGPRTDTQYF. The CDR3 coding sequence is TGTGCCAGCAGCTTGGCGGGACCCCGCACAGATACGCAGTATTTT. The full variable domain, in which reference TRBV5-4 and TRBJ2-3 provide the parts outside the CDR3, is ETGVTQSPTHLIKTRGQQVTLRCSSQSGHNTVSWYQQALGQGPQFIFQYYREEENGRGNFPPRFSGLQFPNYSSELNVNALELDDSALYLCASSLAGPRTDTQYFGPGTRLTVL.

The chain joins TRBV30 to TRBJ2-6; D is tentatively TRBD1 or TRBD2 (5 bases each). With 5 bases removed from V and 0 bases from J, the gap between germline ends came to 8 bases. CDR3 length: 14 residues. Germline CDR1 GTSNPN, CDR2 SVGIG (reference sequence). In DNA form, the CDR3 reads TGTGCCTGGGATGGGGGCTCTGGGGCCAACGTCCTGACTTTC. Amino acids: CAWDGGSGANVLTF.

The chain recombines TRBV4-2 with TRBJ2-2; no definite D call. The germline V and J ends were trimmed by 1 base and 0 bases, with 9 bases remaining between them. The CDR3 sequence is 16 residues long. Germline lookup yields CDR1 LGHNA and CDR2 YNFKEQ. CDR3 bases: TGTGCCAGCAGCCAAGGACGCGGCGCGAACACCGGGGAGCTGTTTTTT. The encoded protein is CASSQGRGANTGELFF.

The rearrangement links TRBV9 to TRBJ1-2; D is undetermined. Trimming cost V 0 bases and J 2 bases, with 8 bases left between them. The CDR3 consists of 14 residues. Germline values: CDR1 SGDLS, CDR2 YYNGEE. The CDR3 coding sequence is TGTGCCAGCAGCGTAGAGGCGGGCAACTATGGCTACACCTTC. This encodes CASSVEAGNYGYTF.

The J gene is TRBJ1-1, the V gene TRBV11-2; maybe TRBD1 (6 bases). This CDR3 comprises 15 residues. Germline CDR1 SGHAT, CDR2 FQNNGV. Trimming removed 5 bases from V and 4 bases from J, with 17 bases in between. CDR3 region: CASSTNQQGFTEAFF. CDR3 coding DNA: TGTGCCAGCAGCACAAACCAACAGGGCTTCACTGAAGCTTTCTTT.

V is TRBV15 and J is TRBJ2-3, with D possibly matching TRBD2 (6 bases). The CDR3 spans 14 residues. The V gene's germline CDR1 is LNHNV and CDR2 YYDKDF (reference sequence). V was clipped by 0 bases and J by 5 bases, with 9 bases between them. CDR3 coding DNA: TGTGCCACCAGCAGAGATCGGGGAGGAGATACGCAGTATTTT. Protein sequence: CATSRDRGGDTQYF.

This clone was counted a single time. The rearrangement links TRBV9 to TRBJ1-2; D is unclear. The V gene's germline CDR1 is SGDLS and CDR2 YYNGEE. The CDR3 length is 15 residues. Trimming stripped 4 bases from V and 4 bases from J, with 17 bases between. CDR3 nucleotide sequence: TGTGCCAGCAGCCCACCCGGGAGGGAAGGCTATGGCTACACCTTC. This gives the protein CASSPPGREGYGYTF.

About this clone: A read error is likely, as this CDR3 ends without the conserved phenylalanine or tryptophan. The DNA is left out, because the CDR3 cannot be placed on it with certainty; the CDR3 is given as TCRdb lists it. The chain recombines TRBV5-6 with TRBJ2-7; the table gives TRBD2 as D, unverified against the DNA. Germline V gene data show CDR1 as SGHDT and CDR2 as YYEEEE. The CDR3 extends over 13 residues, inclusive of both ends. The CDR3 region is CASSLAETSGIHY.

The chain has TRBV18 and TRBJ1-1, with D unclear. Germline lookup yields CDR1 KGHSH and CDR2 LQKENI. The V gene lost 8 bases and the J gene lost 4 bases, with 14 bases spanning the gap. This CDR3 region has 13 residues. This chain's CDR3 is CASGEGLGTEAFF. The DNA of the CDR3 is TGTGCCAGCGGCGAAGGACTAGGCACTGAAGCTTTCTTT.

Here the CDR3 reads CASSGDVGRAFF. The CDR3 DNA sequence: TGTGCCAGCAGCGGGGACGTTGGCCGGGCTTTCTTT. The chain is built from TRBV5-6 and TRBJ1-1; possible D gene TRBD1, 5 bases. Trimming left V 4 bases short and J 11 bases short, with 15 bases between. This CDR3 region has 12 residues. From germline, CDR1 is SGHDT and CDR2 YYEEEE.

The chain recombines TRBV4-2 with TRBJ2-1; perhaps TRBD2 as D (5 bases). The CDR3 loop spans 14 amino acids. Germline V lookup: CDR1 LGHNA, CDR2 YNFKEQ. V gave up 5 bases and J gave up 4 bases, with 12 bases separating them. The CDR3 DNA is TGTGCCAGCAGCGGGAGTTCCCTGTACAATGAGCAGTTCTTC. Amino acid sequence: CASSGSSLYNEQFF.

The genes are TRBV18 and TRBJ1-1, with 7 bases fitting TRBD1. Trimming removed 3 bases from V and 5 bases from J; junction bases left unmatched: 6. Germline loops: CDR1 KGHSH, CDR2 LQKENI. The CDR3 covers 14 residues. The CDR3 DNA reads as TGTGCCAGCTCACCGGACAGGCTGGGAACTGAAGCTTTCTTT. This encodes CASSPDRLGTEAFF.

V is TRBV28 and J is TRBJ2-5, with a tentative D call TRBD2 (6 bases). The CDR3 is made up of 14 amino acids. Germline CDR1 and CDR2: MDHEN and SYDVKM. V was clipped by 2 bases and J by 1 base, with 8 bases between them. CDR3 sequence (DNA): TGTGCCAGCAGTTTAGGGGGGACCCAAGAGACCCAGTACTTC. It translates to CASSLGGTQETQYF.

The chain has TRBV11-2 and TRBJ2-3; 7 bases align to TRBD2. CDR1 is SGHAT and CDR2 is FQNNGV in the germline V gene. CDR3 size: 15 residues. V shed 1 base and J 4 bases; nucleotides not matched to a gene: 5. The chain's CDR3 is CASSLVGGSADTQYF. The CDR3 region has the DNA TGTGCCAGCAGCTTAGTCGGCGGGAGTGCAGATACGCAGTATTTT.

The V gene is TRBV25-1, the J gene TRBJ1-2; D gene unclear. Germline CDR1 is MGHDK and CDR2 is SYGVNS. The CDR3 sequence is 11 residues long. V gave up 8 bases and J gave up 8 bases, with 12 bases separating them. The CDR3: CASGYKGGYTF. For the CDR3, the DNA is TGTGCCAGCGGATATAAGGGCGGCTACACCTTC.

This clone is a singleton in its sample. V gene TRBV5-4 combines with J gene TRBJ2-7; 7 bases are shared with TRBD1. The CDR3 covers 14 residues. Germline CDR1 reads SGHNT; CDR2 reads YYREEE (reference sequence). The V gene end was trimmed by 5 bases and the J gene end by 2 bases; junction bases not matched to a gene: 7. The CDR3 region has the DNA TGTGCCAGCAGTCCCCGACAGGGCACCTACGAGCAGTACTTC. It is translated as CASSPRQGTYEQYF.